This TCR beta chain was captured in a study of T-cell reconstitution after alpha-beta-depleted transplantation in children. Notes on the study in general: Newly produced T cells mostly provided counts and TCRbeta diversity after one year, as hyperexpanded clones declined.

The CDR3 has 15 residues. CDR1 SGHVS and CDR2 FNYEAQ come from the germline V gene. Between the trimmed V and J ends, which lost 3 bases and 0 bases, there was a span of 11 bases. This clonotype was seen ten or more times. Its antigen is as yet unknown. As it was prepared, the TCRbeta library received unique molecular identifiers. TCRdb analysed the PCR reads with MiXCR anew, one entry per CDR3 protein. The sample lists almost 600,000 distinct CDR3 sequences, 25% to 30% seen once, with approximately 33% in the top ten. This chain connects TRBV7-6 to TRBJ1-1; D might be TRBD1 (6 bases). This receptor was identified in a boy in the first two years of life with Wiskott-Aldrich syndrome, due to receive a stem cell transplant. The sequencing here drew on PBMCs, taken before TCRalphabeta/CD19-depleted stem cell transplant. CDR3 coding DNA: TGTGCCAGCAGCTTGGGCACAGGGATGAACACTGAAGCTTTCTTT. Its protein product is CASSLGTGMNTEAFF.